This is a list of T cell receptor beta chains from one sample in a study of shared clonotypes between healthy human individuals. Sequencing used immunoSEQ multiplex PCR; TCRdb keeps in-frame clones, though not all of them. The sample carries 2 million to 2.5 million clones, approximately 94% recorded once. Source material: naive CD4+ T cells sorted from blood. The receptors were sampled from a man aged 18 to 29 in good health. CDR3s include the opening cysteine and the closing phenylalanine or tryptophan. The D gene is left open where the match is weak. Clone size is given for some rows only: seen once, a few or many times, or a class if the clone is expanded.

>.|TRBV7-9|TRBJ2-3|.
CASSAQGIDTQYF
TGTGCCAGCAGCGCGCAGGGGATAGATACGCAGTATTTT
>few|TRBV5-1|TRBJ2-7|TRBD1
CASSLAVGGGYEQYF
TGCGCCAGCAGCTTGGCCGTAGGGGGCGGTTACGAGCAGTACTTC
>.|TRBV7-9|TRBJ1-5|.
CASSLEGGQPQHF
TGTGCCAGCAGCTTAGAGGGTGGGCAGCCCCAGCATTTT
>.|TRBV27|TRBJ2-7|TRBD2
CASSLSPPGLAGAGEQYF
TGTGCCAGCAGTTTATCCCCACCAGGTCTAGCGGGCGCTGGGGAGCAGTACTTC
>.|TRBV7-2|TRBJ1-5|.
CASSLDGSQHQPQHF
TGTGCCAGCAGCTTAGACGGGTCTCAGCATCAGCCCCAGCATTTT
>.|TRBV4-1|TRBJ2-5|TRBD2
CASSQEPGSGGNVGWETQYF
TGCGCCAGCAGCCAAGAACCGGGTAGCGGGGGTAACGTCGGGTGGGAGACCCAGTACTTC
>.|TRBV7-9|TRBJ1-4|.
CASSATRHGNEKLFF
TGTGCCAGCAGCGCGACTCGACATGGTAATGAAAAACTGTTTTTT
>.|TRBV30|TRBJ2-6|TRBD1
CAWGGQGNSGANVLTF
TGTGCCTGGGGGGGACAGGGTAACTCTGGGGCCAACGTCCTGACTTTC
>.|TRBV11-2|TRBJ2-5|.
CASSFGAQETQYF
TGTGCCAGCAGCTTTGGGGCCCAAGAGACCCAGTACTTC
>.|TRBV6-1|TRBJ2-7|TRBD1
CASRFGTGTYEQYF
TGTGCCAGCAGATTCGGGACAGGTACCTACGAGCAGTACTTC
>.|TRBV27|TRBJ1-1|.
CASSLREFTEAFF
TGTGCCAGCAGTTTAAGGGAGTTCACTGAAGCTTTCTTT
>once|TRBV5-4|TRBJ2-5|.
CASSLGGTSQETQYF
TGTGCCAGCAGCTTGGGGGGGACTTCCCAAGAGACCCAGTACTTC
>.|TRBV7-2|TRBJ2-7|.
CASSPPLSEQYF
TGTGCCAGCAGCCCTCCTTTGTCCGAGCAGTACTTC
>few|TRBV5-4|TRBJ2-7|TRBD2
CASSPTSAGWGEQYF
TGTGCCAGCAGCCCAACTAGCGCCGGGTGGGGGGAGCAGTACTTC
>.|TRBV9|TRBJ1-1|TRBD1
CASRGQGSNTEAFF
TGTGCCAGCAGGGGACAGGGGTCGAACACTGAAGCTTTCTTT
>.|TRBV19|TRBJ1-6|.
CASSSAYNNSPLHF
TGTGCCAGTAGCAGCGCCTACAATAATTCACCCCTCCACTTT
>.|TRBV9|TRBJ1-5|.
CASSVGLGGNQPQHF
TGTGCCAGCAGCGTTGGCCTTGGGGGCAATCAGCCCCAGCATTTT
>.|TRBV19|TRBJ1-1|.
CASSTSYQNTEAFF
TGTGCCAGTAGTACCTCGTACCAAAACACTGAAGCTTTCTTT
>.|TRBV6-5|TRBJ1-1|.
CASKAGAEAFF
TGTGCCAGTAAGGCAGGGGCTGAAGCTTTCTTT
>once|TRBV2|TRBJ1-1|.
CASTRDLNTEAFF
TGTGCCAGCACAAGGGACTTGAACACTGAAGCTTTCTTT
>.|TRBV5-4|TRBJ2-1|TRBD2
CASSQTSSPSYNEQFF
TGTGCCAGCAGCCAGACTAGCTCCCCTTCCTACAATGAGCAGTTCTTC
>few|TRBV28|TRBJ1-3|.
CASSLTGMGNTIYF
TGTGCCAGCAGTTTAACAGGGATGGGAAACACCATATATTTT
>once|TRBV4-3|TRBJ2-2|.
CASSSAYDTGELFF
TGCGCCAGCAGCTCCGCCTACGACACCGGGGAGCTGTTTTTT
>.|TRBV29-1|TRBJ1-2|.
CSVGPSRVYGYTF
TGCAGCGTTGGCCCCAGCAGGGTCTATGGCTACACCTTC
>few|TRBV10-2|TRBJ1-6|.
CASSEFENSPLHF
TGCGCCAGCAGTGAGTTTGAGAATTCACCCCTCCACTTT
>few|TRBV28|TRBJ1-2|.
CASSAGGHYGYTF
TGTGCCAGCAGTGCTGGGGGGCACTATGGCTACACCTTC
>once|TRBV7-8|TRBJ1-6|.
CASRTDGNSPLHF
TGTGCCAGCCGCACTGACGGAAATTCACCCCTCCACTTT
>.|TRBV5-1|TRBJ2-5|.
CASSLFEGSETQYF
TGCGCCAGCAGCTTGTTCGAGGGGTCAGAGACCCAGTACTTC
>.|TRBV19|TRBJ1-1|.
CASSPPGPFTPEAFF
TGTGCCAGTAGTCCTCCGGGTCCCTTCACACCTGAAGCTTTCTTT
>.|TRBV18|TRBJ1-6|.
CASSPLSHSPLHF
TGTGCCAGCTCACCTCTTTCCCATTCACCCCTCCACTTT
>.|TRBV5-1|TRBJ1-1|.
CASSFFAMTTVMNTEAFF
TGCGCCAGCAGCTTTTTTGCAATGACGACGGTTATGAACACTGAAGCTTTCTTT
>.|TRBV27|TRBJ2-7|TRBD1
CASSLWAPGQASYEQYF
TGTGCCAGCAGTTTATGGGCCCCGGGACAGGCCTCCTACGAGCAGTACTTC
>.|TRBV11-2|TRBJ1-6|.
CASSSTAGAVGSPLHF
TGTGCCAGCAGCTCTACCGCCGGGGCGGTAGGATCACCCCTCCACTTT
>.|TRBV29-1|TRBJ2-7|TRBD2
CSVGLAGLEQYF
TGCAGCGTAGGACTAGCGGGGTTAGAGCAGTACTTC
>.|TRBV13|TRBJ2-5|.
CASSSTGRRLQETQYF
TGTGCCAGCAGCTCAACCGGACGGAGACTTCAAGAGACCCAGTACTTC
>.|TRBV6-6|TRBJ1-3|.
CASSFNSGNTIYF
TGTGCCAGCAGTTTCAACTCTGGAAACACCATATATTTT
>once|TRBV10-1|TRBJ2-5|TRBD1
CASRDRGEETQYF
TGCGCCAGCAGGGACAGGGGTGAGGAGACCCAGTACTTC
>.|TRBV2|TRBJ2-7|.
CASRPGRSRPYEQYF
TGTGCCAGCAGGCCAGGGCGTAGCCGGCCCTACGAGCAGTACTTC
>.|TRBV10-3|TRBJ2-7|.
CAISETTGTIVYEQYF
TGTGCCATCAGTGAAACTACCGGGACAATCGTCTACGAGCAGTACTTC
>.|TRBV27|TRBJ2-3|.
CASSLSLAPTTGADTQYF
TGTGCCAGCAGTTTATCGTTGGCCCCTACAACGGGGGCAGATACGCAGTATTTT
>.|TRBV28|TRBJ2-7|TRBD1
CASRQGGSYEQYF
TGTGCCAGCCGACAGGGGGGGTCCTACGAGCAGTACTTC
>.|TRBV5-1|TRBJ1-3|.
CASSFLGQNAGNTIYF
TGCGCCAGCAGCTTTTTAGGTCAGAACGCTGGAAACACCATATATTTT
>few|TRBV10-1|TRBJ2-2|.
CASSESNTGELFF
TGCGCCAGCAGTGAGTCGAACACCGGGGAGCTGTTTTTT
>.|TRBV7-2|TRBJ1-2|.
CASSLEVYGYTF
TGTGCCAGCAGCTTAGAGGTCTATGGCTACACCTTC
>.|TRBV11-2|TRBJ1-2|.
CASSLDSKDGYTF
TGTGCCAGCAGCCTGGACAGCAAGGATGGCTACACCTTC
>.|TRBV6-5|TRBJ1-1|.
CASKPWANTEAFF
TGTGCCAGCAAGCCCTGGGCTAACACTGAAGCTTTCTTT
>.|TRBV4-1|TRBJ2-3|.
CASSQDAVGTDTQYF
TGCGCCAGCAGCCAAGATGCGGTGGGCACAGATACGCAGTATTTT
>.|TRBV19|TRBJ2-7|TRBD2
CASSSGTSGFYEQYF
TGTGCCAGTAGTTCCGGGACTAGCGGTTTCTACGAGCAGTACTTC
>.|TRBV5-4|TRBJ1-2|TRBD1
CASGQGQFYGYTF
TGTGCCAGCGGCCAGGGACAGTTTTACGGCTACACCTTC
>.|TRBV6-1|TRBJ2-7|.
CASTPGEAYEQYF
TGTGCCAGCACCCCGGGGGAGGCCTACGAGCAGTACTTC
>.|TRBV6-6|TRBJ2-7|TRBD1
CASSPRGQGTYEQYF
TGTGCCAGCAGTCCTAGGGGACAGGGGACGTACGAGCAGTACTTC
>.|TRBV5-5|TRBJ2-1|TRBD2
CASSLWTSGYNEQFF
TGTGCCAGCAGCTTGTGGACTAGCGGTTACAATGAGCAGTTCTTC
>.|TRBV30|TRBJ2-7|TRBD1
CAWSSTGIGQYF
TGTGCCTGGAGCTCGACAGGGATCGGGCAGTACTTC
>.|TRBV27|TRBJ2-7|TRBD2
CASRITLALSHEQYF
TGTGCCAGCAGGATAACACTAGCGTTGTCTCACGAGCAGTACTTC